The clone carrying this T cell receptor beta chain was seen only a few times. No antigen is known for it. This entry belongs to a study of early T cells in non-severe SARS-CoV-2 infection. Study-level information: Chains were unpaired, as sequencing was done on bulk RNA from unsorted whole blood. General study findings and limits: Lookups in VDJdb leaned toward anti-spike CD8 responses and missed private and CD4 specificities.

CDR1 and CDR2 from the germline V gene are DFQATT and SNEGSKA (reference sequence). V was cut by 0 bases and J by 3 bases, with 11 bases left in between. CDR3 length: 15 amino acids. The protocol attached unique molecular identifiers to individual cDNA molecules. TCRdb re-analysed the 5' RACE reads in MiXCR, keeping a single row per CDR3 protein. The data show roughly 63,000 distinct CDR3 sequences, about 12% seen once. The sequences come from whole blood, collected at baseline. The V gene is TRBV20-1, the J gene TRBJ2-2; no firm D call. The sequence was collected from an adult who was a healthcare worker with PCR-confirmed SARS-CoV-2 infection or an uninfected control (not recorded which). The donor label of this sample is uncertain. The CDR3 spells CSARDQTTYTGELFF. CDR3 DNA sequence: TGCAGTGCTAGAGATCAGACAACCTACACCGGGGAGCTGTTTTTT.